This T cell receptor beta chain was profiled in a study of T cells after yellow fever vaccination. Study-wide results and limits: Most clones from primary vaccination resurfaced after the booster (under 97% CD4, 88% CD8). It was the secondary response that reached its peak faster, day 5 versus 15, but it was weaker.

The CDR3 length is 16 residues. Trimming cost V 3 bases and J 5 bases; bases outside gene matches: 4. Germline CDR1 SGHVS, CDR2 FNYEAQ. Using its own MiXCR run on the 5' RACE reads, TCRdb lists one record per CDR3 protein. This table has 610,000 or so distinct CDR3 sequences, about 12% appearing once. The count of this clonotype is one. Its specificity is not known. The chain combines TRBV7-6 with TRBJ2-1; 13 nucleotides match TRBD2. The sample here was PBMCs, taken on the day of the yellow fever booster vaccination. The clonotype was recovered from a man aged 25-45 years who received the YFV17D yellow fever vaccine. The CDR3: CASSLQTSGGNNEQFF. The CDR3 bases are TGTGCCAGCAGCTTGCAGACTAGCGGGGGGAACAATGAGCAGTTCTTC.